This TCR beta chain was captured by sequencing in a study of control samples from healthy donors and cancer patients. This clone was recorded once. Germline CDR1 SGHRS, CDR2 YFSETQ. Trimming removed 4 bases from V and 4 bases from J, with 11 bases in between. This CDR3 is 14 amino acids long. Method: immunoSEQ multiplex PCR; TCRdb's copy keeps in-frame clones and lacks some. The sample has 100,000 to 150,000 clones, 90% seen once. Material for sequencing was blood. The V and J genes are TRBV5-1 and TRBJ2-2; no clear D gene. The sequence was obtained from a man aged 40-50 years in good health. CDR3 in amino acids: CASSQKLSTGELFF. CDR3 DNA sequence: TGCGCCAGCAGCCAAAAGCTGAGCACCGGGGAGCTGTTTTTT.